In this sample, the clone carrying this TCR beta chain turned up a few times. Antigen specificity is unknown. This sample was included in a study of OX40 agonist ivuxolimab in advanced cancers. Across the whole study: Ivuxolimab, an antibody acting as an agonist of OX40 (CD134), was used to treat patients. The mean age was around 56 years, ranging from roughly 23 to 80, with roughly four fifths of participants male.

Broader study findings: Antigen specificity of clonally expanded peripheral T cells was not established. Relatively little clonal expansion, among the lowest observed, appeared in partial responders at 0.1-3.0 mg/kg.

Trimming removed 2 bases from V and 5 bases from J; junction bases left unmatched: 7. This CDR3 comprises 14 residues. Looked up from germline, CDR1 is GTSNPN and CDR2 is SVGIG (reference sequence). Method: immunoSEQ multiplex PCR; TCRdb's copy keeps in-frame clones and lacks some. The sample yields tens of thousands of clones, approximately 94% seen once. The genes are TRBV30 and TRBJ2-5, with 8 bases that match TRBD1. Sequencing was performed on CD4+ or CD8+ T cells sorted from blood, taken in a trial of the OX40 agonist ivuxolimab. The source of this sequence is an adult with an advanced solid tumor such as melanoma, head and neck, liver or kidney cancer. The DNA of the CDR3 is TGTGCCTGGAGTCCAGACAGGGGAATGGAGACCCAGTACTTC. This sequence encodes CAWSPDRGMETQYF.